The 26 T cell receptor beta chains given below trace back to one sample, sequenced in a study of identical twins. TCRdb processed the 5' RACE reads anew with MiXCR; each CDR3 protein has one entry. The sample holds fewer than 550,000 distinct CDR3 sequences; roughly 13% are singletons and the top ten take approximately 0.98%. Another study also made use of these data, one on yellow fever vaccine responses in identical twins.

The material sequenced was CD4+ T cells sorted from blood. The receptors were gathered from a young woman in good health.

This clonotype has a handful of counts. The V gene is TRBV6-6, the J gene TRBJ2-6; D remains ambiguous. The CDR3 runs to 13 residues. From germline, CDR1 is MNHNY and CDR2 SVGAGI (reference sequence). Trimming pared 7 bases from V and 2 bases from J, leaving 6 bases between. The CDR3 nucleotides are TGTGCCAGCACACTGACTGGGGCCAACGTCCTGACTTTC. The encoded protein is CASTLTGANVLTF.

The J gene is TRBJ2-2, the V gene TRBV5-1; tentative D call: TRBD2 (5 bases). This CDR3 is built from 15 residues. V was shortened by 1 base and J by 1 base, with 8 bases between the two germline ends. CDR1 and CDR2 (germline): SGHRS, YFSETQ. The CDR3 nucleotides read TGCGCCAGCAGCTTGATTAGCGTGAACACCGGGGAGCTGTTTTTT. It encodes CASSLISVNTGELFF.

V is TRBV28 and J is TRBJ1-5; D possibly corresponds to TRBD1 (5 bases). V gave up 8 bases and J gave up 5 bases, with 13 bases separating them. This CDR3 contains 13 residues. Per the germline V gene, CDR1 is MDHEN and CDR2 is SYDVKM. CDR3 nucleotide sequence: TGTGCCAGCGGGACTCCGGCCGATCAGCCCCAGCATTTT. It specifies CASGTPADQPQHF.

The chain carries TRBV7-2 and TRBJ2-1; unclear D gene. Germline CDR1 is SGHTA and CDR2 is FQGNSA. With 4 bases removed from V and 0 bases from J, the gap between germline ends came to 16 bases. The CDR3 sequence is 17 residues long. The CDR3 here is CASSSSMKPSSYNEQFF. In nucleotides, the CDR3 is TGTGCCAGCAGCTCCTCCATGAAACCGAGCTCCTACAATGAGCAGTTCTTC.

Concerning this clonotype itself: A much larger clone differs from this one at a single base, so this may be a read error. The chain couples TRBV29-1 to TRBJ2-2, with D tentatively TRBD1 or TRBD2 (5 bases each). CDR1 is SQVTM and CDR2 is ANQGSEA in the germline V gene. The CDR3 consists of 11 residues. CDR3 DNA sequence: TGCGGGGGAGCTGGGATCGGGGAGCTGTTTTTT. It yields the protein CGGAGIGELFF.

This chain connects TRBV5-1 to TRBJ2-3; 9 bases line up with TRBD2. CDR1 and CDR2 (germline): SGHRS, YFSETQ. The J segment lost 1 base and the V segment lost 6 bases, leaving 3 bases of the junction unmatched. The CDR3 covers 14 residues. DNA for the CDR3: TGCGCCAGCACGACTAGCGGACGCACAGATACGCAGTATTTT. Amino acids: CASTTSGRTDTQYF.

This clonotype came up many times. This CDR3 is CASSEERNSPLHF. CDR3 bases: TGTGCCAGCAGTGAAGAACGGAATTCACCCCTCCACTTT. J is TRBJ1-6 and V is TRBV6-1; D is unclear. CDR1 MNHNS and CDR2 SASEGT come from the germline V gene. There are 13 residues in the CDR3. Deletions cut 1 base from V and 7 bases from J, with 5 bases between.

This clonotype was recorded many times. The rearrangement joins TRBV12-3 or TRBV12-4 to TRBJ2-3; D is undetermined. The V and J ends lost 6 bases and 3 bases respectively, with 7 bases between them. The CDR3 loop spans 12 amino acids. The CDR3 here is CASSFDTDTQYF. The CDR3 nucleotides are TGTGCCAGCAGCTTTGATACAGATACGCAGTATTTT.

Many counts were recorded for this clonotype. V and J are TRBV29-1 and TRBJ2-6; D is undetermined. This CDR3 is built from 14 residues. Germline lookup yields CDR1 SQVTM and CDR2 ANQGSEA. V lost 3 bases and J 0 bases, leaving 6 bases between the germline ends. In DNA form, the CDR3 reads TGCAGCGTTGAGGGTGGCTCTGGGGCCAACGTCCTGACTTTC. This codes for CSVEGGSGANVLTF.

The chain employs TRBV3-1 and TRBJ2-1, with D perhaps TRBD1 or TRBD2 (6 bases each). V lost 4 bases, J lost 12 bases, and 19 bases lay in between. The CDR3 is 14 amino acids. The germline V gene has CDR1 LGHDT and CDR2 YNNKEL (reference sequence). CDR3 coding DNA: TGTGCCAGCAGCCGGGACATAATGGGAGGTAGGCAGTTCTTC. This gives the protein CASSRDIMGGRQFF.

The CDR3 DNA reads as TGCAGTGCTAGAATGCTAGCGGGTACCCAGTACTTC. Residues: CSARMLAGTQYF. The chain combines TRBV20-1 with TRBJ2-5; 8 bases match TRBD2. There are 12 residues in the CDR3. The ends lost 2 bases at V and 8 bases at J; junction bases unmatched: 4. Germline V gene lookup returns CDR1 DFQATT and CDR2 SNEGSKA (reference sequence).

In its sample, this clonotype was seen a few times. The V call is TRBV11-2, the J call TRBJ1-2; TRBD1 matches at 7 bases. The J segment lost 4 bases and the V segment lost 5 bases, leaving 7 bases of the junction unmatched. Germline V CDR1 and CDR2: SGHAT, FQNNGV. This CDR3 is built from 14 residues. CDR3 amino acids: CASSISGQTYGYTF. DNA for the CDR3: TGTGCCAGCAGCATATCGGGACAGACCTATGGCTACACCTTC.

This clonotype turned up a few times. CDR3: CSVEGQPYEQYF. CDR3 coding DNA: TGCAGCGTTGAAGGGCAGCCCTACGAGCAGTACTTC. The V gene is TRBV29-1, the J gene TRBJ2-7; D is ambiguous. This CDR3 comprises 12 residues. V lost 1 base to trimming and J lost 2 bases, with 6 bases between them. Per the germline V gene, CDR1 is SQVTM and CDR2 is ANQGSEA.

The rearrangement joins TRBV6-2 or TRBV6-3 to TRBJ2-3; the D gene is possibly TRBD2 (5 bases). Germline assignment: CDR1 MNHEY and CDR2 SVGEGT. The CDR3 runs 13 residues. The ends were cut back, 8 bases at V and 6 bases at J, with 15 bases in the middle. DNA of the CDR3: TGTGCCAGCCCTCAATCGGCGGGCGATACGCAGTATTTT. This encodes CASPQSAGDTQYF.

V and J are TRBV5-6 and TRBJ2-3; D may match TRBD1 or TRBD2 (5 bases each). CDR1 is SGHDT, CDR2 YYEEEE, per germline. The length of the CDR3 is 14 residues. V lost 7 bases, J lost 2 bases, and 14 bases lay in between. In nucleotides, the CDR3 is TGTGCCAGCGATTCGGGGCGAGTCACAGATACGCAGTATTTT. Translating gives CASDSGRVTDTQYF. The full variable domain, with the rest looked up from reference TRBV5-6 and TRBJ2-3, is DAGVTQSPTHLIKTRGQQVTLRCSPKSGHDTVSWYQQALGQGPQFIFQYYEEEERQRGNFPDRFSGHQFPNYSSELNVNALLLGDSALYLCASDSGRVTDTQYFGPGTRLTVL.

This clonotype showed up just a few times. The chain uses TRBV20-1 and TRBJ2-3; 8 positions agree with TRBD1. V shed 5 bases, J shed 2 bases, and the junction held 6 bases outside the gene matches. Germline V lookup: CDR1 DFQATT, CDR2 SNEGSKA (reference sequence). The CDR3 is 14 amino acids. This chain's CDR3 is CSASTGAITDTQYF. CDR3 sequence (DNA): TGCAGTGCTTCGACAGGGGCTATCACAGATACGCAGTATTTT.

This clonotype has more than one count but fewer than ten. CDR3 sequence reads: CSVGSQGASGYTF. CDR3 sequence (DNA): TGCAGCGTTGGATCTCAGGGGGCCAGCGGCTACACCTTC. The chain carries TRBV29-1 and TRBJ1-2; 8 bases fit TRBD1. Looked up from germline, CDR1 is SQVTM and CDR2 is ANQGSEA. V was clipped by 4 bases and J by 8 bases; unmatched bases: 9. This CDR3 has 13 amino acids.

The J gene is TRBJ1-2, the V gene TRBV2; unclear D gene. The length of the CDR3 is 13 residues. The germline CDR1 and CDR2 sequences are SNHLY and FYNNEI. V dropped 6 bases and J dropped 0 bases, with 8 bases sitting between them. CDR3 amino acids: CASRRVANYGYTF. CDR3 in DNA: TGTGCCAGCAGGAGGGTCGCTAACTATGGCTACACCTTC. Full variable domain (rest looked up from reference TRBV2 and TRBJ1-2): EPEVTQTPSHQVTQMGQEVILRCVPISNHLYFYWYRQILGQKVEFLVSFYNNEISEKSEIFDDQFSVERPDGSNFTLKIRSTKLEDSAMYFCASRRVANYGYTFGSGTRLTVV.

This clonotype appeared many times. This chain joins TRBV20-1 and TRBJ2-5; a weak D match, TRBD1 (6 bases). The germline V gene encodes CDR1 DFQATT and CDR2 SNEGSKA (reference sequence). V gave up 4 bases and J gave up 2 bases, with 11 bases separating them. This CDR3 is 13 amino acids long. The CDR3 protein is CSANGQQQETQYF. As DNA, the CDR3 is TGCAGTGCTAATGGACAGCAACAAGAGACCCAGTACTTC.

This clonotype was counted a few times. The chain joins TRBV20-1 to TRBJ2-1; 9 bases are shared with TRBD1. V lost 3 bases and J lost 4; bases outside the gene matches: 7. The CDR3 runs to 15 residues. The germline V gene encodes CDR1 DFQATT and CDR2 SNEGSKA (reference sequence). The CDR3 DNA is TGCAGTGCTAGGGAGCGGGACAGGGCATACAATGAGCAGTTCTTC. This gives the protein CSARERDRAYNEQFF.

This clonotype occurred many times. The chain is built from TRBV15 and TRBJ2-5; D remains ambiguous. Germline CDR1 and CDR2: LNHNV and YYDKDF (reference sequence). The CDR3 totals 13 residues. Deletions cut 4 bases from V and 2 bases from J, with 8 bases between. CDR3 amino acids: CATSMAAQETQYF. The CDR3 DNA reads as TGTGCCACCAGCATGGCGGCGCAAGAGACCCAGTACTTC.

This clonotype was detected a few times. The V call is TRBV6-1, the J call TRBJ2-3; 9 nucleotides line up with TRBD1. CDR3 length: 15 residues. The germline CDR1 and CDR2 sequences are MNHNS and SASEGT. Trimming at V came to 6 bases and at J to 0 bases, leaving 4 bases not matched to a gene. DNA for the CDR3: TGTGCCAGCAGACGGACAGGGGTGAGCACAGATACGCAGTATTTT. It translates to CASRRTGVSTDTQYF.

The chain recombines TRBV15 with TRBJ2-3; the match to TRBD2 covers 10 bases. V shed 1 base and J 7 bases; nucleotides not matched to a gene: 8. Germline V CDR1 and CDR2: LNHNV, YYDKDF (reference sequence). The CDR3 length is 16 residues. The CDR3 spells CATSRGGTSEAYTQYF. Written as DNA, the CDR3 is TGTGCCACCAGCAGAGGAGGGACTAGCGAGGCTTATACGCAGTATTTT.

This clonotype showed up just a few times. The rearrangement uses TRBV6-2 or TRBV6-3 and TRBJ2-3; 10 bases map to TRBD1. The CDR3 length is 15 residues. V dropped 2 bases and J dropped 6; count of bases not matched to a gene: 5. Germline V lookup: CDR1 MNHEY, CDR2 SVGEGT. The CDR3 DNA reads as TGTGCCAGCAGTTACCACGGGACAGGGGACGATACGCAGTATTTT. It translates to CASSYHGTGDDTQYF.

The chain uses TRBV2 and TRBJ2-3; 16 nucleotides match TRBD2. CDR1 and CDR2 from the germline V gene are SNHLY and FYNNEI. V lost 8 bases and J lost 6; bases outside the gene matches: 2. The CDR3 runs 14 residues. CDR3 in DNA: TGTGCCAGCGGGACTAGCGGGAGGGAGGATACGCAGTATTTT. It yields the protein CASGTSGREDTQYF.

At least ten counts were recorded for this clonotype. The chain has TRBV5-1 and TRBJ2-2; tentative D call: TRBD2 (6 bases). The CDR3 is 15 residues long. In germline, CDR1 is SGHRS, CDR2 YFSETQ. V was cut by 7 bases and J by 0 bases, with 13 bases left in between. The CDR3 nucleotides read TGCGCCAGCGGACCGGGAGTGTCGAACACCGGGGAGCTGTTTTTT. Translating gives CASGPGVSNTGELFF.